These 22 T cell receptor beta chains were all obtained from the same sample, sequenced in a study of blood T cell repertoires in COVID-19. The data were produced by immunoSEQ multiplex PCR, yet TCRdb's version contains in-frame clones alone and is incomplete. The sample lists around 330,000 clones, around nine tenths seen once, with 5.2% in the top ten. The sample taken for sequencing was PBMCs or T cells enriched from blood (not recorded which). Receptors originate from a man in his fifties or sixties who had recovered from COVID-19.

The rearrangement joins TRBV29-1 to TRBJ2-5; 7 positions match TRBD1. CDR1 and CDR2 from the germline V gene are SQVTM and ANQGSEA. The junction had 6 bases not matched to a gene; V was cut back by 1 base and J by 4 bases. The CDR3 has 14 amino acids. The CDR3 here is CSVEGDSGLETQYF. Here the CDR3 DNA reads TGCAGCGTTGAAGGGGACAGTGGATTAGAGACCCAGTACTTC.

The gene calls are TRBV7-9 and TRBJ1-2; D ambiguous. CDR1 is SEHNR and CDR2 is FQNEAQ in the germline V gene (reference sequence). Between the trimmed V and J ends, which lost 6 bases and 2 bases, there was a span of 10 bases. This CDR3 has 13 amino acids. The CDR3 loop is CASRASLNYGYTF. Written as DNA, the CDR3 is TGTGCCAGCAGGGCTTCCCTCAACTATGGCTACACCTTC.

The chain carries TRBV18 and TRBJ1-3; tentatively, D is TRBD1 (5 bases). This CDR3 is 16 amino acids long. Germline CDR1 and CDR2: KGHSH and LQKENI. Trimming stripped 3 bases from V and 1 base from J, with 13 bases between. The CDR3 region is CASSPIDSVSGNTIYF. The CDR3 bases are TGTGCCAGCTCACCTATCGACAGTGTTTCTGGAAACACCATATATTTT.

J is TRBJ2-1 and V is TRBV30, with 13 bases that match TRBD2. CDR1 is GTSNPN, CDR2 SVGIG, per germline (reference sequence). The CDR3 covers 15 residues. Unmatched junction bases numbered 2, after V lost 0 bases and J lost 6 bases. CDR3 sequence reads: CAWSVRTSGSNEQFF. In nucleotides, the CDR3 is TGTGCCTGGAGTGTACGGACTAGCGGGAGCAATGAGCAGTTCTTC.

This rearrangement joins TRBV5-8 to TRBJ2-3, with a possible D match to TRBD1 (5 bases). V lost 1 base and J lost 0, with 9 bases in between. CDR3 size: 15 residues. Germline V gene data show CDR1 as SGHTS and CDR2 as YDEGEE. Here the CDR3 reads CASSLWGPSTDTQYF. The CDR3 DNA follows: TGTGCCAGCAGCTTGTGGGGCCCTAGCACAGATACGCAGTATTTT.

The chain couples TRBV24-1 to TRBJ2-7; 10 bases are shared with TRBD1. This CDR3 has 15 amino acids. The trim removed 5 bases at V and 3 bases at J, leaving 6 bases unmatched. The germline CDR1 and CDR2 sequences are KGHDR and SFDVKD. This CDR3 reads CATSAIGQGGYEQYF. The DNA of the CDR3 is TGTGCCACCAGTGCAATAGGACAGGGGGGCTACGAGCAGTACTTC.

CDR3 coding DNA: TGTGCCAGCAGTAAAACGACAGGGGCCCCCTCCGAAGCTTTCTTT. It encodes CASSKTTGAPSEAFF. This chain uses TRBV25-1 with TRBJ1-1, with 8 bases identical to TRBD1. Germline values: CDR1 MGHDK, CDR2 SYGVNS. This CDR3 region has 15 residues. J gave up 8 bases and V 5 bases, and 13 bases lay outside the gene matches.

This clone was counted once. The CDR3 coding sequence is TGCGCCAGCAGCTCCCCCGGTGAAAAACTGTTTTTT. Amino acid sequence: CASSSPGEKLFF. The chain employs TRBV5-1 and TRBJ1-4; no clear D gene. V lost 3 bases and J 7 bases, leaving 7 bases between the germline ends. The CDR3 length is 12 residues. CDR1 and CDR2 (germline): SGHRS, YFSETQ.

The chain employs TRBV7-9 and TRBJ2-1; D is uncertain. Looked up from germline, CDR1 is SEHNR and CDR2 is FQNEAQ (reference sequence). The CDR3 contains 15 residues. Trimming stripped 1 base from V and 1 base from J, with 8 bases between. The CDR3 here is CASSLEMQSYNEQFF. CDR3 nucleotides: TGTGCCAGCAGCTTAGAGATGCAGTCCTACAATGAGCAGTTCTTC.

In the case of this clone: Different DNA sequences within this sample yield the same CDR3. The gene calls are TRBV28 and TRBJ1-5, with D perhaps matching TRBD1 (6 bases). Trimming took 2 bases from V and 1 from J, leaving 9 bases between them. Germline V CDR1 and CDR2: MDHEN, SYDVKM. This CDR3 contains 15 residues. The CDR3 DNA reads TGTGCCAGCAGTTTAGGGGGCCGGAGCAATCAGCCCCAGCATTTT. As protein: CASSLGGRSNQPQHF.

The chain employs TRBV7-2 and TRBJ2-1; D gene unclear. Looked up from germline, CDR1 is SGHTA and CDR2 is FQGNSA. The ends were cut back, 0 bases at V and 9 bases at J, with 12 bases in the middle. This CDR3 has 14 residues. The CDR3 nucleotides read TGTGCCAGCAGCTTAGCGCATACCTACGGTGAGCAGTTCTTC. Protein product: CASSLAHTYGEQFF.

A remark on this clone: Germline is not matched at one junction end, which may reflect a read error. V and J are TRBV18 and TRBJ2-7; perhaps TRBD1 as D (6 bases). The CDR3 runs to 12 residues. Germline CDR1 and CDR2: KGHSH and LQKENI. CDR3 coding DNA: TGTGCCAGCTCGCCAGGGGTGCAGGGCCACCTCTTC. As protein: CASSPGVQGHLF.

A single count supports this clone. The rearrangement uses TRBV6-5 and TRBJ1-4; the D is unclear. The CDR3 is 13 residues long. Germline CDR1 reads MNHEY; CDR2 reads SVGAGI. The V end lost 0 bases, the J end lost 8 bases, and 7 bases lay between the germline ends. CDR3 coding DNA: TGTGCCAGCAGTTACTCGACGGGGGAAAAACTGTTTTTT. This gives the protein CASSYSTGEKLFF.

This sequence joins TRBV20-1 and TRBJ2-5; a weak D match, TRBD2 (5 bases). Germline CDR1 and CDR2: DFQATT and SNEGSKA (reference sequence). The CDR3 is made up of 10 amino acids. Trimming removed 4 bases at V and 7 bases at J, with 7 bases between. The CDR3 DNA reads TGCAGTGCTACCGGAGGGACCCAGTACTTC. Translating gives CSATGGTQYF.

V and J are TRBV12-5 and TRBJ2-7; 9 bases fit TRBD1. Germline V gene data show CDR1 as LGHNT and CDR2 as FRNRAP. The CDR3 sequence is 15 residues long. V trimming: 5 bases; J trimming: 4 bases; junction bases outside the gene matches: 9. CDR3 nucleotides: TGTGCTAGTGGTCCCAAGACAGGGGGAGGGTACGAGCAGTACTTC. It is translated as CASGPKTGGGYEQYF.

The J gene is TRBJ1-3, the V gene TRBV7-4, with D tentatively TRBD1 (6 bases). Trimming removed 7 bases from V and 0 bases from J, with 25 bases in between. The CDR3 spans 19 residues. Germline-derived CDR1 and CDR2 are SGHVT and SQSDAQ. The CDR3, as DNA: TGTGCCAGCAAGCCACGGGAGGACAGACCCCATTTCTCTGGAAACACCATATATTTT. Residues: CASKPREDRPHFSGNTIYF.

The J gene is TRBJ2-7, the V gene TRBV18, with D possibly TRBD1 on 6 matching bases. Germline CDR1 KGHSH, CDR2 LQKENI. V was clipped by 4 bases and J by 7 bases, with 8 bases between them. This CDR3 contains 11 residues. CDR3 sequence: CASSRDKEQYF. The CDR3 coding sequence is TGTGCCAGCTCACGGGACAAAGAGCAGTACTTC.

CDR3 loop: CASNQGNYGYTF. The CDR3 coding sequence is TGTGCCAGCAATCAGGGTAACTATGGCTACACCTTC. The V and J genes are TRBV9 and TRBJ1-2; a possible D gene is TRBD1 (5 bases). The CDR3 length is 12 residues. CDR1 is SGDLS and CDR2 is YYNGEE in the germline V gene. V lost 6 bases and J lost 1, with 7 bases in between.

The chain links TRBV4-1 to TRBJ2-7, with D unclear. The CDR3 sequence is 13 residues long. Trimming left V 0 bases short and J 3 bases short, with 6 bases between. CDR1 MGHRA and CDR2 YSYEKL come from the germline V gene. This CDR3 reads CASSQDPLYEQYF. CDR3 sequence (DNA): TGCGCCAGCAGCCAAGATCCCCTCTACGAGCAGTACTTC.

The V gene is TRBV19, the J gene TRBJ1-4; D gene ambiguous. The ends were cut back, 6 bases at V and 8 bases at J, with 19 bases in the middle. The germline V gene encodes CDR1 LNHDA and CDR2 SQIVND (reference sequence). The CDR3 has 15 amino acids. This CDR3 is CASSLTSGSGEKLFF. The DNA of the CDR3 is TGTGCCAGTAGCCTGACATCGGGGAGCGGCGAAAAACTGTTTTTT.

The gene calls are TRBV19 and TRBJ2-7; 9 bases fit TRBD2. Germline V gene lookup returns CDR1 LNHDA and CDR2 SQIVND (reference sequence). J lost 2 bases, V lost 3 bases, and 11 bases had no gene match. The CDR3 extends over 17 amino acids. In DNA form, the CDR3 reads TGTGCCAGTAGTATTAGATTTCTGACTAGCGGAGCCTACGAGCAGTACTTC. Translated, it gives CASSIRFLTSGAYEQYF. The full variable domain, completed using reference TRBV19 and TRBJ2-7, is DGGITQSPKYLFRKEGQNVTLSCEQNLNHDAMYWYRQDPGQGLRLIYYSQIVNDFQKGDIAEGYSVSREKKESFPLTVTSAQKNPTAFYLCASSIRFLTSGAYEQYFGPGTRLTVT.

The chain carries TRBV7-2 and TRBJ1-1; 8 nucleotides agree with TRBD1. CDR1 is SGHTA, CDR2 FQGNSA, per germline. V was pared by 5 bases and J by 0 bases, with 5 bases of the junction left unmatched. This CDR3 comprises 15 residues. CDR3 bases: TGTGCCAGCAGCCCCAGACAGGGGTTGAACACTGAAGCTTTCTTT. Its protein product is CASSPRQGLNTEAFF.